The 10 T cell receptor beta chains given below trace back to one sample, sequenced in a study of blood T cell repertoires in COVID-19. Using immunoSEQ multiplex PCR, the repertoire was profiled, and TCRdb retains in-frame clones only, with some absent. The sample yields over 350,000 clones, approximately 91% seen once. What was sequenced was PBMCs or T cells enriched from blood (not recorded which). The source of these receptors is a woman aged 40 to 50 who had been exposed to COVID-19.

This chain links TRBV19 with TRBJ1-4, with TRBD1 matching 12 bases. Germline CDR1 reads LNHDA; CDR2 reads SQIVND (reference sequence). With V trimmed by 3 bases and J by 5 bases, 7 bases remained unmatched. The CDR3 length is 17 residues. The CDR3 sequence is CASSIEGQGALNEKLFF. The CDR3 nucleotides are TGTGCCAGTAGTATCGAGGGACAGGGGGCTCTCAATGAAAAACTGTTTTTT.

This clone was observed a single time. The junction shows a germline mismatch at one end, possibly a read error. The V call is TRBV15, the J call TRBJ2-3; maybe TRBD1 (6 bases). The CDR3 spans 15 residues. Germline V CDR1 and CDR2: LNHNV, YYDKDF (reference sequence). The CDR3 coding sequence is TGTGCCGCCAGCACAAGACAGGAGGTTACAGATACGCAGTATTTT. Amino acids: CAASTRQEVTDTQYF.

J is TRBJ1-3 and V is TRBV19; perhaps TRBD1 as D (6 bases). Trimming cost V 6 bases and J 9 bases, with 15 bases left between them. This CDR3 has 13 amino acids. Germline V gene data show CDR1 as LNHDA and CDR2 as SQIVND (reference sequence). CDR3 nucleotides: TGTGCCAGTAGATGGTTGACAGGAGGCACCATATATTTT. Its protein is CASRWLTGGTIYF.

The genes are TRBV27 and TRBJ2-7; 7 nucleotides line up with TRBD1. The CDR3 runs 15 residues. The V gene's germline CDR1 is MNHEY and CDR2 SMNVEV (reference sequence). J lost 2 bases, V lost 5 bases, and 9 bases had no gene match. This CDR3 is CASSLRQGGTYEQYF. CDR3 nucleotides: TGTGCCAGCAGTCTCCGACAGGGCGGCACCTACGAGCAGTACTTC.

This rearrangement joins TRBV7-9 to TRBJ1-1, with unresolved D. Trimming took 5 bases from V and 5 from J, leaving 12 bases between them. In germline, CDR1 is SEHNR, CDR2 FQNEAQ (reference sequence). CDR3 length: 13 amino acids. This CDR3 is CASSNRGRTEAFF. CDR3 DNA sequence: TGTGCCAGCAGCAACCGAGGTAGAACTGAAGCTTTCTTT.

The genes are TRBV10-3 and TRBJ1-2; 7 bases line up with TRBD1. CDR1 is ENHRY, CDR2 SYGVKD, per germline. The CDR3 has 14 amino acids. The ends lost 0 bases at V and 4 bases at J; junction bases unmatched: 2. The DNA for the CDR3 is TGTGCCATCAGTGAGTCGACAGGGTTCTATGGCTACACCTTC. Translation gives CAISESTGFYGYTF.

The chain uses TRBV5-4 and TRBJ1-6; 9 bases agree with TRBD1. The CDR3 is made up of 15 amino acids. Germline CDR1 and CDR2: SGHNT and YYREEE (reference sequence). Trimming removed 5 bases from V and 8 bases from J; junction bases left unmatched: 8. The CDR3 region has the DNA TGTGCCAGCAGAAGAACAGGGGGCGCGGATTCACCCCTCCACTTT. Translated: CASRRTGGADSPLHF.

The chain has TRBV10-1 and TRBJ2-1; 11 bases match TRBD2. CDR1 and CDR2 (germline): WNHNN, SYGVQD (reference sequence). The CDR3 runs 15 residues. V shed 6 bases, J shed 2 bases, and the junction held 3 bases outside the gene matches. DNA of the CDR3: TGCGCCAGCAGCGGACTAGCGGGCCCCTACAATGAGCAGTTCTTC. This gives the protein CASSGLAGPYNEQFF.

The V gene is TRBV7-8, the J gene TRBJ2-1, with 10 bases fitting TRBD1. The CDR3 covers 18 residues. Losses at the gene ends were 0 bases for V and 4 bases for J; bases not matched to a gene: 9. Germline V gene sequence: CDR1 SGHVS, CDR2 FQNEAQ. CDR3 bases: TGTGCCAGCAGCTTAGCGATAAGGGGACAGGGGATGTACAATGAGCAGTTCTTC. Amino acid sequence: CASSLAIRGQGMYNEQFF.

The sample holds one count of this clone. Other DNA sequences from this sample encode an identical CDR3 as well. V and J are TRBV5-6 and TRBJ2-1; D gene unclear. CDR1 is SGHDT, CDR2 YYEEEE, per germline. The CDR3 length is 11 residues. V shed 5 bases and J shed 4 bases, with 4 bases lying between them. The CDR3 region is CASSSYNEQFF. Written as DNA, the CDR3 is TGTGCCAGCAGTTCATACAATGAGCAGTTCTTC. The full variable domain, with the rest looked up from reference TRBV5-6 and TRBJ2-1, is DAGVTQSPTHLIKTRGQQVTLRCSPKSGHDTVSWYQQALGQGPQFIFQYYEEEERQRGNFPDRFSGHQFPNYSSELNVNALLLGDSALYLCASSSYNEQFFGPGTRLTVL.